The 11 T cell receptor beta chains below all came from one sample that was sequenced in a study of blood T cells in healthy people across ages. A sample-barcoded 5' primer and a J-beta primer mix were used in a second PCR of roughly 6 to 11 cycles. TCRdb reanalysed the 5' RACE reads using MiXCR and keeps one entry per CDR3 protein. The data hold more than 800,000 distinct CDR3 sequences, with about 28% observed a single time. The sequencing sample was made of blood. These receptor sequences come from a woman over 75 in good health.

This clonotype was found a few times. The gene calls are TRBV6-1 and TRBJ1-5; D possibly corresponds to TRBD1 (5 bases). V was cut by 2 bases and J by 0 bases, with 8 bases left in between. Germline V lookup: CDR1 MNHNS, CDR2 SASEGT. The CDR3 spans 15 residues. CDR3 loop: CASSERTPSNQPQHF. The CDR3 DNA sequence: TGTGCCAGCAGTGAAAGGACACCTAGCAATCAGCCCCAGCATTTT.

This chain joins TRBV7-2 and TRBJ2-3; 13 nucleotides align to TRBD2. Trimming removed 5 bases from V and 2 bases from J; junction bases left unmatched: 13. CDR1 and CDR2 from the germline V gene are SGHTA and FQGNSA. CDR3 length equals 19 residues. As DNA, the CDR3 is TGTGCCAGCAGCACCCGAAGGACTAGCGGGGGTGCTTCCACAGATACGCAGTATTTT. Protein product: CASSTRRTSGGASTDTQYF.

This clonotype has just a few counts. A much larger clone lies a single base off, so this may be a read error. The gene calls are TRBV4-3 and TRBJ1-2; D unclear. The germline V gene encodes CDR1 LGHNA and CDR2 YSLEER. The CDR3 is made up of 16 amino acids. Trimming removed 4 bases from V and 5 bases from J, with 20 bases in between. The CDR3 is CASSRDSGSTGYGYTF. For the CDR3, the DNA is TGCGCCAGCAGCCGAGATTCCGGCAGTACGGGATATGGCTACACCTTC.

This clonotype was observed many times. The rearrangement joins TRBV7-9 to TRBJ2-5, with 10 nucleotides matching TRBD1. CDR1 SEHNR and CDR2 FQNEAQ come from the germline V gene (reference sequence). The length of the CDR3 is 15 residues. J lost 1 base, V lost 5 bases, and 4 bases had no gene match. Here the CDR3 reads CASSVGTGVQETQYF. CDR3 in DNA: TGTGCCAGCAGCGTCGGGACAGGGGTCCAAGAGACCCAGTACTTC.

The V and J genes are TRBV7-2 and TRBJ2-7; D ambiguous. V was shortened by 2 bases and J by 3 bases, with 2 bases between the two germline ends. CDR1 and CDR2 (germline): SGHTA, FQGNSA. The CDR3 has 11 amino acids. The CDR3 is CTSSLFYEQYF. The CDR3 nucleotides read TGTACCAGCAGCTTATTCTACGAGCAGTACTTC. Variable domain in full (rest from reference TRBV7-2 and TRBJ2-7): GAGVSQSPSNKVTEKGKDVELRCDPISGHTALYWYRQSLGQGLEFLIYFQGNSAPDKSGLPSDRFSAERTGGSVSTLTIQRTQQEDSAVYLCTSSLFYEQYFGPGTRLTVT.

This clonotype was seen at least ten times. This chain connects TRBV20-1 to TRBJ2-5; TRBD1 might be the D (6 bases). This CDR3 is built from 13 residues. Trimming cost V 6 bases and J 5 bases, with 16 bases left between them. Germline V gives CDR1 DFQATT, CDR2 SNEGSKA (reference sequence). The CDR3 DNA follows: TGCAGTGCACCCCAGGGGTCCAGGGAGACCCAGTACTTC. Translating it yields CSAPQGSRETQYF.

This clonotype was recorded at least ten times. The rearrangement uses TRBV11-2 and TRBJ2-5, with D possibly matching TRBD1 (6 bases). V was shortened by 0 bases and J by 11 bases, with 10 bases between the two germline ends. The CDR3 consists of 12 residues. The germline V gene has CDR1 SGHAT and CDR2 FQNNGV. CDR3 sequence: CASSLDRTEQYF. The CDR3 DNA follows: TGTGCCAGCAGCTTAGATCGGACAGAGCAGTACTTC. Full variable domain (rest looked up from reference TRBV11-2 and TRBJ2-5): EAGVAQSPRYKIIEKRQSVAFWCNPISGHATLYWYQQILGQGPKLLIQFQNNGVVDDSQLPKDRFSAERLKGVDSTLKIQPAKLEDSAVYLCASSLDRTEQYFGPGTRLLVL.

This clonotype was recorded at least ten times. V and J are TRBV11-2 and TRBJ2-1; 12 bases are a match to TRBD2. V was pared by 1 base and J by 6 bases, with 4 bases of the junction left unmatched. The CDR3 loop spans 16 amino acids. Germline values: CDR1 SGHAT, CDR2 FQNNGV. The CDR3: CASSLVASGGANEQFF. In nucleotides, the CDR3 is TGTGCCAGCAGCTTAGTGGCTAGCGGGGGGGCCAATGAGCAGTTCTTC.

This clonotype was picked up many times. The chain recombines TRBV4-3 with TRBJ2-3; 9 bases fit TRBD2. The CDR3 is 15 residues long. The ends lost 5 bases at V and 4 bases at J; junction bases unmatched: 7. CDR1 and CDR2 (germline): LGHNA, YSLEER. The CDR3 here is CASSSRASGADTQYF. The CDR3 region has the DNA TGCGCCAGCAGCTCGCGGGCTAGCGGGGCAGATACGCAGTATTTT.

This clonotype was seen many times. The gene calls are TRBV7-9 and TRBJ2-1; 8 nucleotides line up with TRBD1. V was pared by 5 bases and J by 7 bases, with 10 bases of the junction left unmatched. Germline loops: CDR1 SEHNR, CDR2 FQNEAQ (reference sequence). The CDR3 covers 15 residues. CDR3 region: CASSVGRGRGNEQFF. DNA for the CDR3: TGTGCCAGCAGCGTGGGCAGGGGGCGAGGGAATGAGCAGTTCTTC.

The chain recombines TRBV15 with TRBJ1-4; TRBD1 is a possible D gene (6 bases). Trimming removed 7 bases at V and 5 bases at J, with 20 bases between. CDR1 LNHNV and CDR2 YYDKDF come from the germline V gene (reference sequence). The CDR3 loop spans 16 amino acids. CDR3 DNA sequence: TGTGCCACCACACGAAAACAACAGGGCTTAAATGAAAAACTGTTTTTT. Amino acid sequence: CATTRKQQGLNEKLFF. Full variable domain (outside the CDR3, taken from reference TRBV15 and TRBJ1-4): DAMVIQNPRYQVTQFGKPVTLSCSQTLNHNVMYWYQQKSSQAPKLLFHYYDKDFNNEADTPDNFQSRRPNTSFCFLDIRSPGLGDTAMYLCATTRKQQGLNEKLFFGSGTQLSVL.